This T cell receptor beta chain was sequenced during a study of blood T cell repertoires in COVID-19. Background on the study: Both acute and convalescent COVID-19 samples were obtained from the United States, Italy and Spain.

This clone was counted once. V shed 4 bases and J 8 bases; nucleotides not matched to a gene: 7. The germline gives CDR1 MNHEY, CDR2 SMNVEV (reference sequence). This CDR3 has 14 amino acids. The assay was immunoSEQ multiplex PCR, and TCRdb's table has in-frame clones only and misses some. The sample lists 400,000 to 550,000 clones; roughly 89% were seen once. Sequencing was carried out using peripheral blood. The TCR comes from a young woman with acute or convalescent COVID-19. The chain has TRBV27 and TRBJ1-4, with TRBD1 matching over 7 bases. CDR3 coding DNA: TGTGCCAGCAGTTATCGCGCAGGGGGGGAAAAACTGTTTTTT. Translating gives CASSYRAGGEKLFF.